This TCR beta chain comes out of a study of blood T cell repertoires in COVID-19. Study in general: COVID-19 samples collected from the United States, Italy and Spain covered acute and convalescent phases. Nucleic acid was either cDNA or gDNA, and it came from T cells, B-cell-depleted T cells, or PBMCs.

In its sample, this clone was seen once. Under the authors' procedure: Reference gene primer amplification in the assay estimated nucleated cell counts. Generated by immunoSEQ multiplex PCR, the TCRdb table keeps only in-frame clones and is missing some. D and trimming were read from the DNA, whereas the V and J calls and clone size are those reported in that table. The data show roughly 100,000 clones, about 84% seen once. This CDR3 is built from 14 residues. CDR1 and CDR2 from the germline V gene are LNHDA and SQIVND (reference sequence). Germline trimming cut 4 bases from V and 5 bases from J; bases unmatched to any gene: 2.

The specimen was peripheral blood. This receptor was taken from a woman in her sixties with acute or convalescent COVID-19. The chain joins TRBV19 to TRBJ1-4, with 9 bases fitting TRBD1. CDR3 sequence (DNA): TGTGCCAGTAGTACTGGACAGGGGAATGAAAAACTGTTTTTT. It specifies CASSTGQGNEKLFF.